This TCR beta chain is from a study of cytomegalovirus exposure and HLA in healthy donors. To note about this clone: Its antigen is unidentified.

Researchers ran the PCR with 60 Vbeta and 13 Jbeta primers. Assay: immunoSEQ multiplex PCR; the TCRdb copy retains only in-frame clones and omits some. Of over 100,000 clones detected, around three quarters appear once; the ten largest clones hold roughly 3.9%. Study-level points and caveats: Later on, an analysis found that several of the most significant clusters appeared to be linked to common viral pathogens, which included parvovirus B19. Reportedly, fewer N-insertions than the roughly 700-donor mean appeared in an Asian-associated ancestry cluster in a later analysis.

The TCR originated in a male donor in good health and CMV-seropositive. The sequenced material came from PBMCs.

The CDR3 region has the DNA TGTGCCAGCAGTCTGACAGGGCGTGAAGCTTTCTTT. Amino acid sequence: CASSLTGREAFF. This chain connects TRBV2 to TRBJ1-1, with 7 nucleotides matching TRBD1. Looked up from germline, CDR1 is SNHLY and CDR2 is FYNNEI. This CDR3 has 12 residues. V lost 5 bases, J lost 7 bases, and 4 bases stayed unmatched.